This T cell receptor (beta chain) originates from a study of cytomegalovirus exposure and HLA in healthy donors. The PCR ran on 60 Vbeta and 13 Jbeta primers. Repertoires were generated with immunoSEQ multiplex PCR, while TCRdb's copy carries only in-frame clones and drops some. The sample lists approximately 200,000 clones, 60% to 80% seen once, with around 1.7% in the top ten. General study findings and limits: The study designated 160 or so TCR beta chains cytomegalovirus-associated.

The germline CDR1 and CDR2 sequences are LGHNT and FRNRAP. The CDR3 runs 18 residues. V lost 2 bases and J lost 0, with 16 bases in between. In regard to this clone: No antigen is known for it.

The sample was PBMCs. The genes are TRBV12-5 and TRBJ2-2; D is possibly TRBD1 (6 bases). This clonotype originated in a man younger than 35 in good health and CMV-seronegative. As DNA, the CDR3 is TGTGCTAGTGGTTTGCCCCAAGGGGGTCTAGCGAACACCGGGGAGCTGTTTTTT. This codes for CASGLPQGGLANTGELFF.